The present T cell receptor (beta chain) was sequenced within a study of T-cell reconstitution after alpha-beta-depleted transplantation in children. The library targeted TCRbeta and was prepared with unique molecular identifiers. MiXCR was run by TCRdb on the PCR reads, yielding one entry per CDR3 protein. The sample holds about 22,000 distinct CDR3 sequences, under 13% seen once. This clonotype was counted ten times or more. Trimming left V 3 bases short and J 3 bases short, with 13 bases between. Germline CDR1 and CDR2: SGHTA and FQGNSA. The CDR3 runs to 15 residues. This receptor was taken from a human donor who donated a stem cell graft to a child with chronic granulomatous disease. The material was PBMCs from the stem cell graft donor, obtained from the stem cell graft. V gene TRBV7-2 combines with J gene TRBJ2-3, with D perhaps TRBD2 (5 bases). The CDR3: CASSFDGVLTDTQYF. DNA for the CDR3: TGTGCCAGCAGCTTCGACGGGGTATTGACAGATACGCAGTATTTT.